One and the same sample provided the 13 T cell receptor beta chains below, sequenced in a study of blood T cells in healthy people across ages. The authors ran a second PCR of roughly 6 to 12 cycles using a sample-barcoded 5' primer and a J-beta primer mix. In TCRdb, the 5' RACE reads were re-called with MiXCR into one record per CDR3 protein. The sample consists of about 650,000 distinct CDR3 sequences, roughly half of them appearing once. Material for sequencing was blood. These receptors were collected from a woman aged 80 or over in good health.

This chain uses TRBV9 with TRBJ2-5; 7 bases are shared with TRBD2. Germline V gene sequence: CDR1 SGDLS, CDR2 YYNGEE. The CDR3 spans 14 residues. Trimming removed 4 bases from V and 1 base from J; junction bases left unmatched: 4. CDR3 coding DNA: TGTGCCAGCAGCCCGGGACTACTCCAAGAGACCCAGTACTTC. Residues: CASSPGLLQETQYF.

This clonotype was counted once. The genes are TRBV20-1 and TRBJ2-7; a possible D gene is TRBD2 (5 bases). This CDR3 spans 12 amino acids. Germline-derived CDR1 and CDR2 are DFQATT and SNEGSKA (reference sequence). Trimming took off 6 bases at V and 5 bases at J, with 14 bases between the two ends. CDR3 protein: CSARRASDEQYF. The DNA of the CDR3 is TGCAGTGCCAGGCGGGCTTCTGACGAGCAGTACTTC.

This clonotype appeared many times. The chain recombines TRBV20-1 with TRBJ2-3; D not resolved. The germline V and J ends were trimmed by 0 bases and 6 bases, with 16 bases remaining between them. The CDR3 length is 15 residues. Germline CDR1 and CDR2: DFQATT and SNEGSKA (reference sequence). CDR3 amino acids: CSARDPAERGDTQYF. The CDR3 region has the DNA TGCAGTGCTAGAGATCCGGCCGAACGAGGTGATACGCAGTATTTT.

As concerns this clonotype: A clone one base away is much larger, so this may be a read error. The CDR3 sequence: CAGSPGLAYDTQYF. CDR3 nucleotide sequence: TGTGCCGGCAGCCCGGGACTAGCGTACGATACGCAGTATTTT. This sequence joins TRBV7-9 and TRBJ2-3; 10 positions match TRBD2. The germline CDR1 and CDR2 sequences are SEHNR and FQNEAQ (reference sequence). The CDR3 runs to 14 residues.

In its sample, this clonotype was seen many times. V usage is TRBV7-7 and J usage is TRBJ2-7, with 8 bases identical to TRBD1. J lost 4 bases, V lost 0 bases, and 5 bases had no gene match. CDR1 is SSHAT, CDR2 FNYEAQ, per germline (reference sequence). This CDR3 region has 15 residues. The CDR3 DNA is TGTGCCAGCAGCTTAGCAGCGACAGGGGAATACGAGCAGTACTTC. This codes for CASSLAATGEYEQYF.

This clonotype was observed a handful of times. This sequence joins TRBV28 and TRBJ2-7; 12 nucleotides agree with TRBD2. There are 15 residues in the CDR3. CDR1 MDHEN and CDR2 SYDVKM come from the germline V gene. The V segment lost 5 bases and the J segment 7 bases; nucleotides outside the gene matches: 9. CDR3 DNA: TGTGCCAGCAGTCCTCTAGCGGGGGGGCCCAATGAGCAGTACTTC. Translating gives CASSPLAGGPNEQYF.

At least ten counts were recorded for this clonotype. This sequence joins TRBV9 and TRBJ2-5; 7 nucleotides match TRBD2. Losses at the gene ends were 0 bases for V and 4 bases for J; bases not matched to a gene: 3. The CDR3 length is 14 residues. Germline CDR1 reads SGDLS; CDR2 reads YYNGEE. The CDR3 region has the DNA TGTGCCAGCAGCGTAGTCGGCGGGGGAGAGACCCAGTACTTC. Its protein product is CASSVVGGGETQYF.

This clonotype was observed many times. V gene TRBV9 combines with J gene TRBJ2-3, with TRBD2 identical over 7 bases. J was trimmed by 4 bases and V by 4 bases; bases with no gene match: 12. The CDR3 contains 16 residues. The germline V gene has CDR1 SGDLS and CDR2 YYNGEE. For the CDR3, the DNA is TGTGCCAGCAGCATCCACCGGGAGGTTCTCGCAGATACGCAGTATTTT. Its protein product is CASSIHREVLADTQYF. The variable domain in full, completed from reference TRBV9 and TRBJ2-3, reads DSGVTQTPKHLITATGQRVTLRCSPRSGDLSVYWYQQSLDQGLQFLIQYYNGEERAKGNILERFSAQQFPDLHSELNLSSLELGDSALYFCASSIHREVLADTQYFGPGTRLTVL.

In the case of this clonotype: A read error is likely, as this CDR3 ends without the conserved phenylalanine or tryptophan. The chain recombines TRBV7-9 with TRBJ2-7; perhaps TRBD1 as D (6 bases). The CDR3 covers 14 residues. Germline V CDR1 and CDR2: SEHNR, FQNEAQ (reference sequence). The V gene lost 4 bases and the J gene lost 2 bases, with 12 bases spanning the gap. Here the CDR3 DNA reads TGTGCCAGCAGCTGGTACAGGGTCCCCTACGAGCAGTACTCC. Its translation: CASSWYRVPYEQYS.

This clonotype was counted ten times or more. CDR3 DNA sequence: TGTGCCATCAGTGATTCCCCTAGCGGGAGCTTCAATGAGCAGTTCTTC. It is translated as CAISDSPSGSFNEQFF. This sequence joins TRBV10-3 and TRBJ2-1, with TRBD2 identical over 10 bases. V gave up 3 bases and J gave up 6 bases; unmatched junction bases: 8. CDR3 length: 16 amino acids. In germline, CDR1 is ENHRY, CDR2 SYGVKD.

At least ten counts were recorded for this clonotype. The chain combines TRBV6-5 with TRBJ1-2; unclear D gene. The CDR3 consists of 17 residues. CDR1 is MNHEY and CDR2 is SVGAGI in the germline V gene. Trimming removed 3 bases at V and 6 bases at J, with 23 bases between. The CDR3 DNA follows: TGTGCCAGCAGTTATTCACCTACTTCCCTCCGTCGAAATGGCTACACCTTC. Translating it yields CASSYSPTSLRRNGYTF.

The chain combines TRBV29-1 with TRBJ2-1; the D is unclear. V shed 7 bases and J shed 0 bases, with 10 bases lying between them. Per the germline V gene, CDR1 is SQVTM and CDR2 is ANQGSEA. The CDR3 runs 13 residues. The CDR3 DNA reads TGCAGCGATACAACTGGCTCCTACAATGAGCAGTTCTTC. It translates to CSDTTGSYNEQFF.

J is TRBJ1-1 and V is TRBV29-1; D possibly corresponds to TRBD1 (6 bases). Looked up from germline, CDR1 is SQVTM and CDR2 is ANQGSEA. Trimming shortened V by 1 base and J by 4 bases, and 10 bases separated the two germline ends. This CDR3 spans 13 amino acids. The CDR3 protein is CSVEVGRGTEAFF. CDR3 bases: TGCAGCGTTGAAGTCGGCAGGGGCACTGAAGCTTTCTTT. Combining the CDR3 with reference TRBV29-1 and TRBJ1-1 gives the whole variable domain SAVISQKPSRDICQRGTSLTIQCQVDSQVTMMFWYRQQPGQSLTLIATANQGSEATYESGFVIDKFPISRPNLTFSTLTVSNMSPEDSSIYLCSVEVGRGTEAFFGQGTRLTVV.